The 5 T cell receptor beta chains in this list originate from one sample, sequenced in a study of cytomegalovirus exposure and HLA in healthy donors. PCR was performed using 60 Vbeta and 13 Jbeta primers. The assay was immunoSEQ multiplex PCR, and TCRdb's table has in-frame clones only and misses some. The sample lists about 94,000 clones; approximately 72% were seen once. The sequenced sample consisted of PBMCs. The receptors come from a man aged 40-55 years in good health and CMV-seropositive.

This clone was recorded a few times. V and J are TRBV9 and TRBJ2-7; 7 bases are a match to TRBD1. V was pared by 0 bases and J by 2 bases, with 8 bases of the junction left unmatched. In germline, CDR1 is SGDLS, CDR2 YYNGEE. This CDR3 has 16 amino acids. Here the CDR3 reads CASSVAPTTGTYEQYF. The CDR3 bases are TGTGCCAGCAGCGTAGCCCCTACGACAGGGACCTACGAGCAGTACTTC.

On this clone itself: The junction does not match germline at one end; this may be a read error. V gene TRBV25-1 combines with J gene TRBJ2-2, with a possible D match to TRBD1 (6 bases). The germline V gene has CDR1 MGHDK and CDR2 SYGVNS. The CDR3 is 15 amino acids. DNA for the CDR3: TGTGCCAGCAGTGAACTGGGGGCGGGTACCGGGAAGCTGTTTTTT. Its translation: CASSELGAGTGKLFF.

DNA for the CDR3: TGTGCCAGCAGCTTGGTAACAGGAGGGCTTTACGAGCAGTACTTC. Its translation is CASSLVTGGLYEQYF. The chain links TRBV5-6 to TRBJ2-7, with D possibly being TRBD2 (6 bases). V was clipped by 0 bases and J by 4 bases, with 14 bases between them. The CDR3 consists of 15 residues. CDR1 and CDR2 from the germline V gene are SGHDT and YYEEEE.

In its sample, this clone was seen many times. This chain connects TRBV4-1 to TRBJ2-1; TRBD2 matches at 10 bases. This CDR3 contains 14 residues. Looked up from germline, CDR1 is MGHRA and CDR2 is YSYEKL. After removal of 5 bases from V and 9 bases from J, the junction contained 7 bases not matched to a gene. DNA of the CDR3: TGCGCCAGCAGCGTTCTAGCGGGAGTCGGTGAGCAGTTCTTC. It codes for CASSVLAGVGEQFF.

V and J are TRBV4-1 and TRBJ1-1; D call uncertain. Germline V gives CDR1 MGHRA, CDR2 YSYEKL. CDR3 length: 14 residues. Deletions cut 2 bases from V and 1 base from J, with 8 bases between. CDR3 nucleotide sequence: TGCGCCAGCAGCCAACCCACTGAGAACACTGAAGCTTTCTTT. Protein sequence: CASSQPTENTEAFF.